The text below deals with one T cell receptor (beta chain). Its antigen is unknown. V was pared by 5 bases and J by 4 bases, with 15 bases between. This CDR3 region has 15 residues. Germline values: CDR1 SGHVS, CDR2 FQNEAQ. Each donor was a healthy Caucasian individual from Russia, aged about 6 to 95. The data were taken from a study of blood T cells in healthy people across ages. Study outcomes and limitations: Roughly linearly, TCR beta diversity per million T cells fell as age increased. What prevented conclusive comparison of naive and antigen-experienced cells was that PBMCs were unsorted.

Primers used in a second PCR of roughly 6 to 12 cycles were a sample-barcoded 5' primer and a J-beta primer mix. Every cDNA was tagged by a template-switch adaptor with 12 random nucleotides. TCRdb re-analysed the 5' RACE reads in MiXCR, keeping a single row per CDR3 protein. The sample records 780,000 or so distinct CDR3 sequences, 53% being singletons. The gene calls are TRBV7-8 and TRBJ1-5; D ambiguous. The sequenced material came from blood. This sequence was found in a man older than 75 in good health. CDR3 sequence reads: CASSPRPEGNQPQHF. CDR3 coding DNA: TGTGCCAGCAGCCCCCGACCCGAGGGTAATCAGCCCCAGCATTTT.